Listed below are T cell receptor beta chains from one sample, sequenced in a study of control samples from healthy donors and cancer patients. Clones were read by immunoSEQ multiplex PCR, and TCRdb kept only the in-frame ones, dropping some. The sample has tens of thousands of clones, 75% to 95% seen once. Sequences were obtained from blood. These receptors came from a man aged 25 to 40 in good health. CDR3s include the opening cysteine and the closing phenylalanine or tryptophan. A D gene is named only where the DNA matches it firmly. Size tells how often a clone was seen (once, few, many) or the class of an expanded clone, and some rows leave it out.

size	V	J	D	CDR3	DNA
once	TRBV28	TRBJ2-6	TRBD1	CASSKGTGGTGANVLTF	TGTGCCAGCAGTAAGGGTACAGGGGGGACTGGGGCCAACGTCCTGACTTTC
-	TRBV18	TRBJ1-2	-	CASLRELGLDYGYTF	TGTGCCAGCCTAAGGGAACTGGGCCTAGACTATGGCTACACCTTC
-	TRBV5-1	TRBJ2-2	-	CASSLDTGELFF	TGCGCCAGCAGCTTGGACACCGGGGAGCTGTTTTTT
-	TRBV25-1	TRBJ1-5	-	CASSHFGRSNSNQPQHF	TGTGCCAGCAGTCACTTCGGACGGTCGAATAGCAATCAGCCCCAGCATTTT
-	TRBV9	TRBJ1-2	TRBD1	CASSVSTLTGNYGYTF	TGTGCCAGCAGCGTCTCAACTCTGACAGGGAACTATGGCTACACCTTC
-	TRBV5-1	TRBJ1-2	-	CASSLGAIIPLGYGYTF	TGCGCCAGCAGCTTGGGAGCAATAATACCTTTGGGCTATGGCTACACCTTC
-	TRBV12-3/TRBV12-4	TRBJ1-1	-	CASSLGPTVEAFF	TGTGCCAGCAGTTTAGGACCGACAGTCGAAGCTTTCTTT
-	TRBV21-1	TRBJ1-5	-	CASSPQRRVNQPQHF	TGTGCCAGCAGTCCCCAAAGGCGGGTAAATCAGCCCCAGCATTTT
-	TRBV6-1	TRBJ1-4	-	CASSEIGAEEKLFF	TGTGCCAGCAGTGAAATTGGTGCGGAGGAAAAACTGTTTTTT
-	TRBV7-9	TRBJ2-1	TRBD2	CASSPRTSGLYNEQFF	TGTGCCAGCAGCCCCCGGACTAGCGGCCTTTACAATGAGCAGTTCTTC
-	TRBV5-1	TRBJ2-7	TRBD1	CASSLQGASYEQYF	TGCGCCAGCAGCTTACAGGGGGCGTCCTACGAGCAGTACTTC
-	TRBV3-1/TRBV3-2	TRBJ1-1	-	CASSGSKNTEAFF	TGTGCCAGCTCCGGCAGCAAAAACACTGAAGCTTTCTTT
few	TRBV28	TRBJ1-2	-	CASLLGGRSGYTF	TGTGCCAGCCTCCTCGGGGGGCGCTCTGGCTACACCTTC
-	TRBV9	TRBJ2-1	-	CASSPSTISYNEQFF	TGTGCCAGCAGCCCAAGTACCATCTCCTACAATGAGCAGTTCTTC
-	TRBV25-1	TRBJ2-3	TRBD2	CASSPSGGGQDTQYF	TGTGCCAGCAGTCCCTCGGGGGGGGGCCAGGATACGCAGTATTTT
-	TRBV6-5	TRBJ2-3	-	CATKTSGTGTDTQYF	TGTGCCACCAAGACCAGCGGAACGGGAACAGATACGCAGTATTTT